This passage covers 20 T cell receptor beta chains from one sample sequenced in a study of T cell responses to AZD1222 COVID-19 vaccine. Assay used: immunoSEQ multiplex PCR; TCRdb lists only in-frame clones, some missing. The table includes roughly 100,000 clones, roughly 91% detected once. The source was peripheral blood, collected on day 0 of AZD1222 vaccination. The receptors originated from an adult in good health.

In its sample, this clone was seen once. The junction departs from the called germline gene at one end, perhaps through a read error. V gene TRBV19 combines with J gene TRBJ1-1; the D is unclear. CDR1 is LNHDA and CDR2 is SQIVND in the germline V gene (reference sequence). This CDR3 contains 15 residues. CDR3 sequence: CASSITGWGDTEAFF. CDR3 DNA sequence: TGTGCCAGCAGTATAACGGGCTGGGGTGACACTGAAGCTTTCTTT.

The chain combines TRBV5-4 with TRBJ2-2; D remains unclear. This CDR3 is 11 amino acids long. Trimming took off 2 bases at V and 6 bases at J, with 2 bases between the two ends. Per germline, CDR1 SGHNT and CDR2 YYREEE (reference sequence). DNA for the CDR3: TGTGCCAGCAGCTTCTCCGGGGAGCTGTTTTTT. It encodes CASSFSGELFF.

The J gene is TRBJ1-2, the V gene TRBV28; D might be TRBD1 (5 bases). The CDR3 consists of 11 residues. V shed 2 bases and J shed 7 bases, with 5 bases lying between them. Germline CDR1 is MDHEN and CDR2 is SYDVKM. CDR3 nucleotides: TGTGCCAGCAGTTTAGGGGGTGGCTACACCTTC. It yields the protein CASSLGGGYTF.

V is TRBV14 and J is TRBJ1-2, with 12 bases fitting TRBD1. Germline V gene data show CDR1 as SGHDN and CDR2 as FVKESK. Trimming cost V 7 bases and J 8 bases; bases outside gene matches: 5. This CDR3 has 13 residues. CDR3 coding DNA: TGTGCCAGCACCCGGGACAGGGGGCTCGGCTACACCTTC. Residues: CASTRDRGLGYTF.

The gene calls are TRBV6-5 and TRBJ2-1; tentatively, D is TRBD1 (6 bases). Germline loops: CDR1 MNHEY, CDR2 SVGAGI. Trimming cost V 6 bases and J 6 bases, with 18 bases left between them. The CDR3 runs to 15 residues. The CDR3 sequence: CASSYREPFSNEQFF. The CDR3 nucleotides are TGTGCCAGCAGCTACAGGGAGCCCTTTAGCAATGAGCAGTTCTTC.

The genes are TRBV2 and TRBJ2-7, with D perhaps matching TRBD1 (5 bases). The germline V gene has CDR1 SNHLY and CDR2 FYNNEI. Trimming took off 1 base at V and 3 bases at J, with 13 bases between the two ends. The CDR3 is made up of 15 amino acids. Written as DNA, the CDR3 is TGTGCCAGCAGTGAAGGCAGGGTTCCTGACTACGAGCAGTACTTC. Its translation: CASSEGRVPDYEQYF.

The V call is TRBV7-2, the J call TRBJ1-3; 9 bases are shared with TRBD1. The germline V gene has CDR1 SGHTA and CDR2 FQGNSA. The CDR3 contains 16 residues. The V segment lost 1 base and the J segment 3 bases; nucleotides outside the gene matches: 4. The CDR3 DNA reads TGTGCCAGCAGCTTAGGAGGGACAGGGATTGGAAACACCATATATTTT. Its protein is CASSLGGTGIGNTIYF.

This sequence joins TRBV6-5 and TRBJ2-3; TRBD2 agrees at 7 bases. V dropped 6 bases and J dropped 7; count of bases not matched to a gene: 7. The CDR3 has 13 amino acids. Germline V gene data show CDR1 as MNHEY and CDR2 as SVGAGI. DNA of the CDR3: TGTGCCAGCAGAGCGGGACTTATGAATACGCAGTATTTT. Amino acids: CASRAGLMNTQYF.

The chain employs TRBV6-2 or TRBV6-3 and TRBJ1-5, with 12 nucleotides matching TRBD1. The ends lost 6 bases at V and 2 bases at J; junction bases unmatched: 14. The CDR3 sequence is 19 residues long. Germline assignment: CDR1 MNHEY and CDR2 SVGEGT. The CDR3 DNA follows: TGTGCCAGCAGCCCTGGGGGTGGGACAGGGGGCAAAGGCAATCAGCCCCAGCATTTT. Protein sequence: CASSPGGGTGGKGNQPQHF.

The genes are TRBV2 and TRBJ2-5, with a possible D match to TRBD1 (6 bases). With 7 bases removed from V and 2 bases from J, the gap between germline ends came to 14 bases. Germline values: CDR1 SNHLY, CDR2 FYNNEI. This CDR3 comprises 14 residues. CDR3 in amino acids: CASKRTATQETQYF. The CDR3 DNA reads as TGTGCCAGCAAACGGACAGCAACACAAGAGACCCAGTACTTC.

This chain uses TRBV19 with TRBJ2-2; no clear D. Looked up from germline, CDR1 is LNHDA and CDR2 is SQIVND (reference sequence). This CDR3 has 15 residues. V dropped 7 bases and J dropped 3 bases, with 15 bases sitting between them. The CDR3 reads CASTLRRSHTGELFF. Written as DNA, the CDR3 is TGTGCCAGTACCCTTCGCAGAAGTCACACCGGGGAGCTGTTTTTT.

In its sample, this clone was seen a few times. The chain employs TRBV7-3 and TRBJ2-1; D uncertain. CDR1 is SGHTA, CDR2 FQGTGA, per germline. This CDR3 has 12 residues. Trimming stripped 4 bases from V and 11 bases from J, with 12 bases between. The CDR3 bases are TGTGCCAGCAGCTCCCTCGACTCACAGCAGTTCTTC. It codes for CASSSLDSQQFF. Supplemented by reference TRBV7-3 and TRBJ2-1, the full variable domain reads GAGVSQTPSNKVTEKGKYVELRCDPISGHTALYWYRQSLGQGPEFLIYFQGTGAADDSGLPNDRFFAVRPEGSVSTLKIQRTERGDSAVYLCASSSLDSQQFFGPGTRLTVL.

This clone has a single count. The chain links TRBV5-1 to TRBJ2-1; tentative D call: TRBD1 (6 bases). Germline loops: CDR1 SGHRS, CDR2 YFSETQ. Trimming pared 6 bases from V and 6 bases from J, leaving 16 bases between. The CDR3 is 14 residues long. The CDR3 DNA sequence: TGCGCCAGCACCCTCCCCGGACAGTCCAATGAGCAGTTCTTC. Amino acid sequence: CASTLPGQSNEQFF.

The J gene is TRBJ2-7, the V gene TRBV11-2; TRBD1 might be the D (5 bases). Germline CDR1 is SGHAT and CDR2 is FQNNGV. V was shortened by 1 base and J by 4 bases, with 8 bases between the two germline ends. This CDR3 is 13 amino acids long. As DNA, the CDR3 is TGTGCCAGCAGCTTAGGACAGTTGTACGAGCAGTACTTC. Translating it yields CASSLGQLYEQYF.

The chain joins TRBV6-5 to TRBJ2-2; tentative D call: TRBD1 (5 bases). V was clipped by 6 bases and J by 16 bases, with 15 bases between them. CDR1 and CDR2 from the germline V gene are MNHEY and SVGAGI. The CDR3 has 11 residues. The CDR3 reads CASRSGRVKFF. For the CDR3, the DNA is TGTGCCAGCAGGTCTGGCAGGGTCAAGTTTTTT.

The chain is built from TRBV11-2 and TRBJ2-1; TRBD2 matches at 14 bases. Unmatched junction bases numbered 2, after V lost 1 base and J lost 0 bases. Per germline, CDR1 SGHAT and CDR2 FQNNGV. The CDR3 has 18 amino acids. The CDR3 spells CASSLGTSGRSSYNEQFF. In nucleotides, the CDR3 is TGTGCCAGCAGCTTAGGGACTAGCGGGAGGAGCTCCTACAATGAGCAGTTCTTC.

The gene calls are TRBV5-6 and TRBJ1-3; weak D call: TRBD1 (5 bases). Germline V gives CDR1 SGHDT, CDR2 YYEEEE. Trimming cost V 7 bases and J 4 bases, with 12 bases left between them. The CDR3 is 13 residues long. The CDR3 DNA is TGTGCCAGCGAAGGGACCGGGGGAAACACCATATATTTT. Its translation is CASEGTGGNTIYF.

The gene calls are TRBV18 and TRBJ1-2; D is unclear. Between the trimmed V and J ends, which lost 0 bases and 8 bases, there was a span of 13 bases. This CDR3 spans 14 amino acids. The germline V gene has CDR1 KGHSH and CDR2 LQKENI. The chain's CDR3 is CASSPPATGRGYTF. CDR3 coding DNA: TGTGCCAGCTCACCACCGGCCACCGGTAGAGGCTACACCTTC.

V is TRBV19 and J is TRBJ1-2, with D perhaps TRBD1 (5 bases). The CDR3 has 14 amino acids. V lost 6 bases, J lost 4 bases, and 15 bases lay in between. Per germline, CDR1 LNHDA and CDR2 SQIVND (reference sequence). The CDR3 DNA reads TGTGCCAGTAGATCCTGGGGGTCGGGCTATGGCTACACCTTC. It yields the protein CASRSWGSGYGYTF.

V and J are TRBV4-2 and TRBJ1-5; D may be TRBD1 (5 bases). This CDR3 has 13 residues. Trimming left V 0 bases short and J 6 bases short, with 6 bases between. Germline CDR1 LGHNA, CDR2 YNFKEQ. CDR3 sequence (DNA): TGTGCCAGCAGCCAAGATACAGGTCAGCCCCAGCATTTT. Protein product: CASSQDTGQPQHF.